The source of this TCR beta chain is a study of T cells expressing NK-cell markers. Overall study: Each TCR beta repertoire originated in sorted T cells that were CD3+CD56+NKG2C+, CD3+CD56+NKG2C- or CD3+CD56-NKG2C+. Most of the eight sequenced donors were HCMV-seropositive; one was seronegative. Study-wide findings and caveats: Of the CD8+ T cell pool in roughly 6 donors, roughly 1.0-8% was accounted for by dominant NKG2C+ clonotypes.

As concerns this clonotype: Antigen: not known.

TCRdb derives one entry per CDR3 protein from the 5' RACE reads, leaving out DNA. This sample's table has 200,000 to 300,000 distinct CDR3 sequences. Germline CDR1 is LNHDA and CDR2 is SQIVND (reference sequence). The CDR3 loop spans 12 amino acids. The source is a man aged 18 to 30 in good health. The chain employs TRBV19 and TRBJ1-1; the TRBD1 assignment by TCRdb is unverifiable without DNA. The sequencing sample was made of blood T cells: a sorted CD56 or NKG2C T cell subset, CD4+ or CD8+ T cells, or bulk PBMC T cells (not recorded which). CDR3 residues: CASSPLGRKAFF. Full variable domain (remainder filled in from reference TRBV19 and TRBJ1-1): DGGITQSPKYLFRKEGQNVTLSCEQNLNHDAMYWYRQDPGQGLRLIYYSQIVNDFQKGDIAEGYSVSREKKESFPLTVTSAQKNPTAFYLCASSPLGRKAFFGQGTRLTVV.